The present T cell receptor (beta chain) was sequenced within a study of T-cell memory formation after mild COVID-19. Turning to the study itself: In these data, TCR clusters were largely donor specific.

TCRdb called the 5' RACE reads again in MiXCR, with one record for every CDR3 protein. Altogether about 560,000 distinct CDR3 sequences are present, approximately 15% being singletons, with the ten largest covering about 8.6%. Whole-study findings and limits: The second-wave clones peaking on day 37 were not confirmed as SARS-CoV-2-specific. Day 15 to 85 contractors were CD4/CD8 balanced; later expanders leaned CD4+.

Trimming shortened V by 0 bases and J by 8 bases, and 16 bases separated the two germline ends. CDR3 length: 14 amino acids. CDR1 is GTSNPN, CDR2 SVGIG, per germline (reference sequence). For this clonotype: What it recognizes is unknown.

The material sequenced was PBMCs or a T cell subset sorted from them (not recorded which). This receptor was taken from an adult woman who had mild COVID-19 (a few samples of this study predate the infection). Cell type and time point are not known. The chain joins TRBV30 to TRBJ1-2; D may be TRBD1 (5 bases). CDR3 coding DNA: TGTGCCTGGAGTGTAAATGTGGGGACGGTCGGCTACACCTTC. Translation: CAWSVNVGTVGYTF. Combining the CDR3 with reference TRBV30 and TRBJ1-2 gives the whole variable domain SQTIHQWPATLVQPVGSPLSLECTVEGTSNPNLYWYRQAAGRGLQLLFYSVGIGQISSEVPQNLSASRPQDRQFILSSKKLLLSDSGFYLCAWSVNVGTVGYTFGSGTRLTVV.